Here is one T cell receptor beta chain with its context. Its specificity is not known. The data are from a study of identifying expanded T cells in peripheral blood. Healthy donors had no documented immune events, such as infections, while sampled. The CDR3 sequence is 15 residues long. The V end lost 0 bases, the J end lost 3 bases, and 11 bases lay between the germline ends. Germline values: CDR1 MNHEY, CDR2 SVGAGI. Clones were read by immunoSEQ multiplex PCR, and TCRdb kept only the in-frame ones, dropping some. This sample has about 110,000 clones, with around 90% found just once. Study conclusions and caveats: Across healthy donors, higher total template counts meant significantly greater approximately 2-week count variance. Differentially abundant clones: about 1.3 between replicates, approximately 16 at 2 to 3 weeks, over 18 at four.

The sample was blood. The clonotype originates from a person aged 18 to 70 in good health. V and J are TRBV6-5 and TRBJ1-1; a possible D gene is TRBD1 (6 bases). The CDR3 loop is CASSYSGGRHTEAFF. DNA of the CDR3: TGTGCCAGCAGTTACTCGGGGGGGCGGCACACTGAAGCTTTCTTT.